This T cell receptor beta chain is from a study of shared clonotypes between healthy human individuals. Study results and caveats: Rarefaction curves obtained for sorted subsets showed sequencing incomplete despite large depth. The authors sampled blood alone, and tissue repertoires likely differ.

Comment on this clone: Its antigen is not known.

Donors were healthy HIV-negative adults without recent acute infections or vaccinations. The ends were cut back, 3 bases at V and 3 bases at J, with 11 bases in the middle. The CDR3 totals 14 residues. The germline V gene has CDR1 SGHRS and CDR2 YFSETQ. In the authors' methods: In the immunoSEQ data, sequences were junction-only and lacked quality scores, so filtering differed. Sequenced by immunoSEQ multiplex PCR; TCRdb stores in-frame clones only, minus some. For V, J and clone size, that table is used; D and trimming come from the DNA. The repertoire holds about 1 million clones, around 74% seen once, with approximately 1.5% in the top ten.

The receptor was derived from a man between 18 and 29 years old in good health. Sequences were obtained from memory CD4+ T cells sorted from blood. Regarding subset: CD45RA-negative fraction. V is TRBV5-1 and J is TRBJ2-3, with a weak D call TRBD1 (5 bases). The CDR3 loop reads CASSWKSGTDTQYF. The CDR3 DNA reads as TGCGCCAGCAGCTGGAAATCAGGGACAGATACGCAGTATTTT.